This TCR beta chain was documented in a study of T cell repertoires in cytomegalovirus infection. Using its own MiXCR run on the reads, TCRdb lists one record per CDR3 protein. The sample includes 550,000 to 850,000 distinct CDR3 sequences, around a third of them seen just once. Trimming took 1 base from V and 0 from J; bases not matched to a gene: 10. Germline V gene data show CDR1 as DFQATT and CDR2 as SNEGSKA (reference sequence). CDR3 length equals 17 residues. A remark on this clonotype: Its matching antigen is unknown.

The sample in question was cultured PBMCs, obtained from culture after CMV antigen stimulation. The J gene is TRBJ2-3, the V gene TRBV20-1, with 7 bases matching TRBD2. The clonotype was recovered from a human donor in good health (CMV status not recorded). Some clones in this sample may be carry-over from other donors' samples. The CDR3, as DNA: TGCAGTGCTAGAGGGTTGGGGCTAGCGGCTAGCACAGATACGCAGTATTTT. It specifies CSARGLGLAASTDTQYF.